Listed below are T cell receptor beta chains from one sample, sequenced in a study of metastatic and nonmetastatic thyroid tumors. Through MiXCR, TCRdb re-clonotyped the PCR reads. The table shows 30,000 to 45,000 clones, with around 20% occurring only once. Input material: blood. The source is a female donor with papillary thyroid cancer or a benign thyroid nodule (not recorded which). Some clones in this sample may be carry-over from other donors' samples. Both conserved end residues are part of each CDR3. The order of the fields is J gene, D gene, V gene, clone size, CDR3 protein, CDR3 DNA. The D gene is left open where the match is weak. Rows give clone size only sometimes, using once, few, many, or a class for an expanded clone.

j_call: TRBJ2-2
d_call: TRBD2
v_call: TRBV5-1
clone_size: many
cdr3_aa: CASSSTSGRSGELFF
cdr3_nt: TGCGCCAGCAGCTCGACTAGCGGGAGATCCGGGGAGCTGTTTTTT

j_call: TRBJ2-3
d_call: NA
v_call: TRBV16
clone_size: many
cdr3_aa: CASNPDTTDTQYF
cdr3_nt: TGTGCCAGCAACCCGGACACCACAGATACGCAGTATTTT

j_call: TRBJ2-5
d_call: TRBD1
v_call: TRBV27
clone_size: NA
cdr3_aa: CASSYMGQGGETQYF
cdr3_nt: TGTGCCAGCAGTTATATGGGACAGGGAGGGGAGACCCAGTACTTC

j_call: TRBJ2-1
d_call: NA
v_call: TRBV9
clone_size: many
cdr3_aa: CASGPKGEQFF
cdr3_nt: TGTGCCAGCGGCCCAAAGGGTGAGCAGTTCTTC

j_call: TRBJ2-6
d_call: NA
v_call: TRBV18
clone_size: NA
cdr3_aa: CASSPTGANVLTF
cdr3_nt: TGTGCCAGCTCTCCCACTGGGGCCAACGTCCTGACTTTC

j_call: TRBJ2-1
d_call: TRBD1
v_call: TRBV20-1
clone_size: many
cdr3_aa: CSARDLRDRGYNEQFF
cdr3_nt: TGCAGTGCTAGAGACCTAAGGGACAGGGGTTACAATGAGCAGTTCTTC

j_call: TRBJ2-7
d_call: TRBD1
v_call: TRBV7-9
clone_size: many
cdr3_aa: CASSRQGTTEQYF
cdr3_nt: TGTGCCAGCAGCCGACAGGGGACGACCGAGCAGTACTTC

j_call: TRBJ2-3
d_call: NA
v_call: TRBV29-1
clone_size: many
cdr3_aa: CSVEDRYLRTDTQYF
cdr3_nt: TGCAGCGTTGAAGATCGATACCTGCGCACAGATACGCAGTATTTT

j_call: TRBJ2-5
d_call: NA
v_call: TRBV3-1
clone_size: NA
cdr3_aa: CASRHGPLVVETQYF
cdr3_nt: TGTGCCAGCAGACACGGGCCTTTAGTGGTCGAGACCCAGTACTTC

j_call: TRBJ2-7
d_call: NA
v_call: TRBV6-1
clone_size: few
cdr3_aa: CASGAWGHGRYEQYF
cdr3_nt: TGTGCCAGCGGGGCGTGGGGTCATGGGAGATACGAGCAGTACTTC

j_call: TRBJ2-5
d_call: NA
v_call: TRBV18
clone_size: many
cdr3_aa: CASSPRGWETQYF
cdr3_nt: TGTGCCAGCTCACCCCGGGGCTGGGAGACCCAGTACTTC

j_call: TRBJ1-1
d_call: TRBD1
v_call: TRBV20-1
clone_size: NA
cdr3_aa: CSAHQTGRNTEALF
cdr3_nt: TGCAGTGCTCACCAGACAGGGAGGAACACTGAAGCTTTATTT

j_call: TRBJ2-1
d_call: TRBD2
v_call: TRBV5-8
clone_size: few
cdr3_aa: CASSFSGGAGEQFF
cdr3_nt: TGTGCCAGCAGCTTTAGCGGGGGGGCTGGTGAGCAGTTCTTC

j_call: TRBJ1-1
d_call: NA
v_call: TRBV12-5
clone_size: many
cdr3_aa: CASGLRGRNTEAFF
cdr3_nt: TGTGCTAGTGGTTTGAGGGGACGGAACACTGAAGCTTTCTTT

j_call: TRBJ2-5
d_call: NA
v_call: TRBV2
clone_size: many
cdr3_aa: CATTLETQYF
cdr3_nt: TGTGCCACAACCCTGGAGACCCAGTACTTC

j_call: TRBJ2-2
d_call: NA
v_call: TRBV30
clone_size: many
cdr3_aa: CAWSIGRTGELFF
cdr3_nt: TGTGCCTGGAGTATAGGCCGAACCGGGGAGCTGTTTTTT

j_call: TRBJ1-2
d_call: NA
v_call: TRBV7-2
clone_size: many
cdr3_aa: CASSSHQGIYGYTF
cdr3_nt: TGTGCCAGCAGCTCCCACCAGGGGATCTATGGCTACACCTTC

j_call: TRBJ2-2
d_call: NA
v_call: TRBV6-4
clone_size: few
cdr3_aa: CASSYQSVGHTGELFF
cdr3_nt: TGTGCCAGCAGTTACCAGAGCGTGGGTCACACCGGGGAGCTGTTTTTT

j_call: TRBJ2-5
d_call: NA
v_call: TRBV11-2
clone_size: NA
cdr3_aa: CASSLDHRIRRETQYF
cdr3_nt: TGTGCCAGCAGCTTAGATCATCGGATTCGACGGGAGACCCAGTACTTC

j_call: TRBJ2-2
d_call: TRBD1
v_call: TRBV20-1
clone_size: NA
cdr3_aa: CSAPDFGQGNTLELFF
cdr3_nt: TGCAGTGCTCCGGATTTCGGACAGGGGAACACCTTGGAGCTGTTTTTT

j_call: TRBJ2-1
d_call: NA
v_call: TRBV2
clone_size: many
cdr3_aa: CASSEVGNEQFF
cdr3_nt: TGTGCCAGCAGTGAAGTTGGCAATGAGCAGTTCTTC

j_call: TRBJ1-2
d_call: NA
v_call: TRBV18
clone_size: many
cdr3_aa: CASSTTMLDYGYTF
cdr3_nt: TGTGCCAGCTCCACAACTATGCTGGACTATGGCTACACCTTC

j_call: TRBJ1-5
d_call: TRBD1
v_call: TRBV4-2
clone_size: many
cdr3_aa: CASSQGVGTGHQPQHF
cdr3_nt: TGTGCCAGCAGCCAAGGGGTTGGGACAGGGCATCAGCCCCAGCATTTT

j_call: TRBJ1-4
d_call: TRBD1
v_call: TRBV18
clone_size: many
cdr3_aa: CASSLQGANEKLFF
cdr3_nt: TGTGCCAGCTCCTTGCAGGGGGCGAATGAAAAACTGTTTTTT

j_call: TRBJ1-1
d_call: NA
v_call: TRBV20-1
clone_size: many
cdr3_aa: CSARDVGALNTEAFF
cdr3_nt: TGCAGTGCTAGAGATGTCGGGGCACTGAACACTGAAGCTTTCTTT

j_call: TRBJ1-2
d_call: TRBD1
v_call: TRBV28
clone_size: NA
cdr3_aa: CAIIYRGAGYTF
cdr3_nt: TGTGCCATCATTTACAGGGGCGCTGGCTACACCTTC

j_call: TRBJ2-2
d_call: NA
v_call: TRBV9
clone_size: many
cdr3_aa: CASSLDLTGELFF
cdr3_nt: TGTGCCAGCAGCCTAGACCTGACCGGGGAGCTGTTTTTT

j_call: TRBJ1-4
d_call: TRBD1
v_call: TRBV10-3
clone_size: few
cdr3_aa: CAVREETGAFGKLFF
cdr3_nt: TGTGCCGTCAGAGAGGAGACAGGGGCATTTGGAAAACTGTTTTTT

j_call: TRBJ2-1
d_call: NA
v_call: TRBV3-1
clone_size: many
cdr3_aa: CASSQSLDDEQFF
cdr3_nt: TGTGCCAGCAGCCAATCTTTGGACGATGAGCAGTTCTTC

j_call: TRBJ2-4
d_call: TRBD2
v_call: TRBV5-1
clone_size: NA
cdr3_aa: CASSFVAGGNSMGIQYF
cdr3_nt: TGCGCCAGCAGCTTCGTAGCGGGAGGGAATTCGATGGGCATTCAGTACTTC

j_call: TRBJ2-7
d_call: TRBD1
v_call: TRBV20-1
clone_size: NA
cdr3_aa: CSASPGTAASSPYEQYF
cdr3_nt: TGCAGTGCTAGCCCCGGGACAGCCGCGTCGTCTCCCTACGAGCAGTACTTC

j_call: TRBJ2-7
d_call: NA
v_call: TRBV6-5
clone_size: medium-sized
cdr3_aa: CASSYSIAASEQYF
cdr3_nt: TGTGCCAGCAGTTACTCGATAGCCGCGAGCGAGCAGTACTTC

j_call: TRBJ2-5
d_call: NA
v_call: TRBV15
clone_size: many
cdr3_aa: CATSRDADETQYF
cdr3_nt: TGTGCCACCAGCAGAGATGCCGATGAGACCCAGTACTTC

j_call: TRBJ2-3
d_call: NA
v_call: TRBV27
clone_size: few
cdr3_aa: CASSSRSPFTDTQYF
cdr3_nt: TGTGCCAGCAGTTCCCGTTCCCCTTTCACAGATACGCAGTATTTT

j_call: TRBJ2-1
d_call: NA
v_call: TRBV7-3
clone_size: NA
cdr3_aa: CASSTAAVGVDEQFF
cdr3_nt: TGTGCCAGCAGCACCGCCGCGGTAGGGGTCGATGAGCAGTTCTTC

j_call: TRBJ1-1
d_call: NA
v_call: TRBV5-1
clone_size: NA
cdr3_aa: CASTMTASENTEAFF
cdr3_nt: TGCGCCAGCACCATGACGGCTAGCGAGAACACTGAAGCTTTCTTT

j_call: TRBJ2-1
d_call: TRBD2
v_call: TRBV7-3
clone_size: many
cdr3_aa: CASSISQTSGEQFF
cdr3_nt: TGTGCCAGCAGCATTAGCCAGACTAGCGGTGAGCAGTTCTTC

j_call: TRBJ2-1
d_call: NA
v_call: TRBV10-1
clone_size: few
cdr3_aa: CASGQNNEQFF
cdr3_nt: TGCGCCAGCGGGCAGAACAATGAGCAGTTCTTC

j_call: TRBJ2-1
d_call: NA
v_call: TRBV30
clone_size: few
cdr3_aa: CAWSVVNSMQFF
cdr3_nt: TGTGCCTGGAGTGTTGTGAACAGTATGCAGTTCTTC

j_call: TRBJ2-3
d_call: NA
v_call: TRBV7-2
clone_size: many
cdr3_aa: CASSLGSSRTDTQYF
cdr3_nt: TGTGCCAGCAGCTTAGGTTCGTCGCGCACAGATACGCAGTATTTT

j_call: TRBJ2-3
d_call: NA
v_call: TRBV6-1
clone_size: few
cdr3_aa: CASRETRSGTDTQYF
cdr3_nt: TGTGCCAGCAGAGAAACCCGGAGTGGAACAGATACGCAGTATTTT

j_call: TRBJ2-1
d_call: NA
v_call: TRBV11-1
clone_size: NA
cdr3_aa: CASSHSGRLRDEQLF
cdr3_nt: TGTGCCAGCAGCCATAGTGGGAGGTTGCGGGATGAGCAGCTCTTC

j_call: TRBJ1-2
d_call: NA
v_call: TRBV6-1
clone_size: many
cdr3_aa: CASRQPNEGYTF
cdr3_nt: TGTGCCAGTAGACAGCCCAACGAGGGCTACACCTTC

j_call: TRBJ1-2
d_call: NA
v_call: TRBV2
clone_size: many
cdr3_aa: CASSNLYGYTF
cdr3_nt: TGTGCCAGCAGCAATCTGTATGGCTACACCTTC

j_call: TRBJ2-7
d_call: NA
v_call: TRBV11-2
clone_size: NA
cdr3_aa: CASSLDGRTSWKTYEQYF
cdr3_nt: TGTGCCAGCAGCTTAGATGGGCGCACTAGTTGGAAAACCTACGAGCAGTACTTC

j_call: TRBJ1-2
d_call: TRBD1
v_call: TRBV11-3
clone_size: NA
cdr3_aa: CASSSGTGAYGYTF
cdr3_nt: TGTGCCAGCAGCTCCGGGACAGGGGCCTATGGCTACACCTTC

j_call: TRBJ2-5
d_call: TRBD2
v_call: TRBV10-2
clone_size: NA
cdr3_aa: CASSGLLRGETQYF
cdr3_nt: TGCGCCAGCAGTGGGCTTTTGCGGGGGGAGACCCAGTACTTC

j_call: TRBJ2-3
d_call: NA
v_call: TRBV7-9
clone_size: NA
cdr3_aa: CASSLSGSTDTQYF
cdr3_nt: TGTGCCAGCAGCCTCTCCGGGAGCACAGATACGCAGTATTTT

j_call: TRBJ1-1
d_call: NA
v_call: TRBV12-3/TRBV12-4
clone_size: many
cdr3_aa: CASSLTGHRNTEAFF
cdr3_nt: TGTGCCAGCAGTTTAACGGGACACAGGAACACTGAAGCTTTCTTT

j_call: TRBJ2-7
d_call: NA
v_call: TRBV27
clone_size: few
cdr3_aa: CASSLRSPYEQYF
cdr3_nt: TGTGCCAGCAGTTTAAGATCCCCCTACGAGCAGTACTTC

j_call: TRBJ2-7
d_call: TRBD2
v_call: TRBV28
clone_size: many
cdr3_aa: CASRTGLANYEQYF
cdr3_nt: TGTGCCAGCAGAACTGGACTAGCGAACTACGAGCAGTACTTC

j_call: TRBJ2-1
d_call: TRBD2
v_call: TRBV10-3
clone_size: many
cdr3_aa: CASLSAGLAGGDEQFF
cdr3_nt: TGTGCCTCCCTCAGCGCGGGACTAGCGGGAGGCGATGAGCAGTTCTTC

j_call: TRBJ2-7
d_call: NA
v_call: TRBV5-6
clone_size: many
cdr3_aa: CASSLGGSGEQYF
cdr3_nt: TGTGCCAGCAGCTTGGGTGGCTCGGGCGAGCAGTACTTC